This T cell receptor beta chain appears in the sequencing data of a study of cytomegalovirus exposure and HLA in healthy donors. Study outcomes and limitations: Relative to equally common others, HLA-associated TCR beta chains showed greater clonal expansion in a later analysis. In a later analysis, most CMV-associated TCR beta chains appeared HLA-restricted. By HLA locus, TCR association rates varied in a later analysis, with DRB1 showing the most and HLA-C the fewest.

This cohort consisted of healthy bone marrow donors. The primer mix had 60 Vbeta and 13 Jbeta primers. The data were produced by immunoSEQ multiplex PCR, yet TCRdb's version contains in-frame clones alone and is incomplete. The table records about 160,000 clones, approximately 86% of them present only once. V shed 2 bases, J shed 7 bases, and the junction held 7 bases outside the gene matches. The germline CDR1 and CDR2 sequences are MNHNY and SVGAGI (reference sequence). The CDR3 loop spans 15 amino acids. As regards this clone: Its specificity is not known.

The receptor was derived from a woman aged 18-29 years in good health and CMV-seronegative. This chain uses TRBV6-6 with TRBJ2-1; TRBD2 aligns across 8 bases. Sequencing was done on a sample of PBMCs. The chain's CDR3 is CASSYTGRATNEQFF. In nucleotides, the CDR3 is TGTGCCAGCAGTTACACCGGGAGGGCCACGAATGAGCAGTTCTTC.